Listed here is a single T cell receptor beta chain. Assay: immunoSEQ multiplex PCR; the TCRdb copy retains only in-frame clones and omits some. The sample yields 150,000 to 200,000 clones, about 88% seen once. The sample is drawn from a study of blood T cell repertoires in COVID-19. Whole-study context: Acute and convalescent COVID-19 samples came from the United States, Italy and Spain.

This CDR3 comprises 16 residues. This clonotype originated in a man aged 65 to 79 with active or convalescent COVID-19. The gene calls are TRBV21-1 and TRBJ2-3; the table's D call TRBD2 went unverified against the DNA. TRBV21-1 is a pseudogene locus. The sample taken for sequencing was peripheral blood. The CDR3 region has the DNA TGTGCCAGCAGCAAAGGAACTAGCGGGGGCACAGATACGCAGTATTTT. It translates to CASSKGTSGGTDTQYF.